The 29 T cell receptor beta chains listed next were all sequenced from one sample in a study of blood T cell repertoires in COVID-19. Assay: immunoSEQ multiplex PCR; the TCRdb copy retains only in-frame clones and omits some. The repertoire has some 150,000 clones, about 85% of them found once; the top ten carry around 15%. Sequences were obtained from peripheral blood. These TCRs come from a woman aged 70 to 79 with COVID-19, enrolled during active disease.

The rearrangement uses TRBV15 and TRBJ1-2; D not certain. Germline loops: CDR1 LNHNV, CDR2 YYDKDF (reference sequence). Trimming shortened V by 3 bases and J by 6 bases, and 14 bases separated the two germline ends. CDR3 length equals 14 residues. The DNA for the CDR3 is TGTGCCACCAGCAGGGGCGATAATCCCGATGGCTACACCTTC. Protein: CATSRGDNPDGYTF.

This chain connects TRBV28 to TRBJ1-2, with a tentative D call TRBD1 (5 bases). Trimming took 3 bases from V and 3 from J, leaving 14 bases between them. The CDR3 is 15 amino acids. Per the germline V gene, CDR1 is MDHEN and CDR2 is SYDVKM. In DNA form, the CDR3 reads TGTGCCAGCAGTTTCCCCAACCGACAGCACTATGGCTACACCTTC. Amino acids: CASSFPNRQHYGYTF.

V gene TRBV4-2 combines with J gene TRBJ2-1, with D tentatively TRBD2 (6 bases). Germline lookup yields CDR1 LGHNA and CDR2 YNFKEQ. This CDR3 comprises 14 residues. Trimming removed 1 base from V and 7 bases from J, with 11 bases in between. The CDR3 sequence is CASSQVPGLNEQFF. CDR3 coding DNA: TGTGCCAGCAGCCAAGTCCCGGGACTTAATGAGCAGTTCTTC.

The V and J genes are TRBV3-1 (or the pseudogene TRBV3-2) and TRBJ2-3; D might be TRBD1 (5 bases). Looked up from germline, CDR1 is LGHDT and CDR2 is YNNKEL (reference sequence). Trimming shortened V by 7 bases and J by 4 bases, and 9 bases separated the two germline ends. CDR3 size: 12 residues. The CDR3 protein is CASKSRADTQYF. The DNA for the CDR3 is TGTGCCAGCAAAAGCAGGGCAGATACGCAGTATTTT.

This clone has a handful of counts. The chain uses TRBV3-1 (or the pseudogene TRBV3-2) and TRBJ1-1; possible D gene TRBD1, 6 bases. Germline V gives CDR1 LGHDT, CDR2 YNNKEL (reference sequence). The ends were cut back, 7 bases at V and 13 bases at J, with 16 bases in the middle. CDR3 length: 11 residues. The DNA of the CDR3 is TGTGCCAGCACCTTAGGGGGGGAGGTTTTCTTT. It specifies CASTLGGEVFF.

The J gene is TRBJ1-2, the V gene TRBV30, with D unresolved. Germline loops: CDR1 GTSNPN, CDR2 SVGIG (reference sequence). The CDR3 loop spans 13 amino acids. V lost 0 bases and J lost 8, with 13 bases in between. The CDR3 DNA follows: TGTGCCTGGAGTGTACTGCCGACGGGAGGCTACACCTTC. Amino acids: CAWSVLPTGGYTF.

The CDR3 coding sequence is TGTGCCAGCAGCGCCGGGACAGACTATAATTCACCCCTCCACTTT. As protein: CASSAGTDYNSPLHF. This sequence joins TRBV2 and TRBJ1-6; TRBD1 matches at 7 bases. CDR3 length: 15 amino acids. The J segment lost 3 bases and the V segment lost 6 bases, leaving 5 bases of the junction unmatched. Germline CDR1 SNHLY, CDR2 FYNNEI.

The rearrangement uses TRBV28 and TRBJ2-3; D ambiguous. The V gene's germline CDR1 is MDHEN and CDR2 SYDVKM. V gave up 3 bases and J gave up 6 bases, with 10 bases separating them. The length of the CDR3 is 13 residues. The CDR3 DNA follows: TGTGCCAGCAGTTTGAGGTCCTCGGATACGCAGTATTTT. Translation: CASSLRSSDTQYF.

This clone was seen once. The chain carries TRBV12-3 or TRBV12-4 and TRBJ2-2, with 8 positions matching TRBD1. Trimming cost V 8 bases and J 7 bases; bases outside gene matches: 6. The CDR3 has 13 amino acids. CDR3 in amino acids: CASQGASGGELFF. Written as DNA, the CDR3 is TGTGCCAGCCAGGGGGCCTCGGGCGGGGAGCTGTTTTTT.

V gene TRBV29-1 combines with J gene TRBJ2-2, with 7 bases matching TRBD2. Germline lookup yields CDR1 SQVTM and CDR2 ANQGSEA. The CDR3 totals 15 residues. Trimming cost V 5 bases and J 0 bases; bases outside gene matches: 6. The CDR3 here is CSVRQRGPNTGELFF. The CDR3 DNA follows: TGCAGCGTTCGGCAGCGGGGTCCGAACACCGGGGAGCTGTTTTTT.

V and J are TRBV5-1 and TRBJ1-1; D is undetermined. CDR1 is SGHRS and CDR2 is YFSETQ in the germline V gene. This CDR3 comprises 14 residues. The V end was cut by 0 bases, the J end by 6 bases, with 12 bases between. As DNA, the CDR3 is TGCGCCAGCAGCTTGGATCCGGGGAGGTCTGAAGCTTTCTTT. Its translation: CASSLDPGRSEAFF.

J is TRBJ1-1 and V is TRBV10-2; 7 nucleotides line up with TRBD1. V trimming: 7 bases; J trimming: 3 bases; junction bases outside the gene matches: 11. CDR1 and CDR2 (germline): WSHSY, SAAADI. The length of the CDR3 is 15 residues. CDR3: CASIRQGVRYTEAFF. The CDR3 bases are TGCGCCAGCATTAGGCAGGGGGTGAGGTACACTGAAGCTTTCTTT.

This chain links TRBV5-1 with TRBJ2-1, with 13 nucleotides matching TRBD2. Germline CDR1 is SGHRS and CDR2 is YFSETQ. The CDR3 is made up of 15 amino acids. V was clipped by 7 bases and J by 8 bases; unmatched bases: 9. CDR3: CASQMTSGRMDEQFF. CDR3 nucleotides: TGCGCCAGCCAAATGACTAGCGGGAGGATGGATGAGCAGTTCTTC.

This clone was counted only a few times. The V gene is TRBV19, the J gene TRBJ1-5; a possible D gene is TRBD1 (6 bases). V lost 7 bases to trimming and J lost 10 bases, with 17 bases between them. CDR1 and CDR2 from the germline V gene are LNHDA and SQIVND (reference sequence). The CDR3 sequence is 13 residues long. This CDR3 reads CASTPQGFQPQHF. The CDR3, as DNA: TGTGCCAGTACCCCACAGGGATTTCAACCCCAGCATTTT.

The chain employs TRBV29-1 and TRBJ1-1; maybe TRBD1 (6 bases). The CDR3 covers 14 residues. Deletions cut 7 bases from V and 4 bases from J, with 19 bases between. CDR1 and CDR2 (germline): SQVTM, ANQGSEA. Here the CDR3 reads CSALRGGVVTEAFF. As DNA, the CDR3 is TGCAGCGCCCTGAGAGGGGGAGTGGTCACTGAAGCTTTCTTT.

The chain employs TRBV27 and TRBJ2-6, with D uncertain. The CDR3 consists of 15 residues. Trimming removed 6 bases at V and 1 base at J, with 10 bases between. The germline gives CDR1 MNHEY, CDR2 SMNVEV (reference sequence). The CDR3 DNA reads as TGTGCCAGCAGGAACATCGCTTCTGGGGCCAACGTCCTGACTTTC. Translating gives CASRNIASGANVLTF.

This clone has a single count. This chain joins TRBV18 and TRBJ2-7, with a tentative D call TRBD1 (6 bases). CDR3 length equals 15 residues. Germline values: CDR1 KGHSH, CDR2 LQKENI. V was shortened by 2 bases and J by 4 bases, with 15 bases between the two germline ends. The CDR3 DNA sequence: TGTGCCAGCTCACCAGGGAATGGGGGCTCTTACGAGCAGTACTTC. Protein sequence: CASSPGNGGSYEQYF.

The chain is built from TRBV24-1 and TRBJ2-1, with D maybe TRBD2 (6 bases). The CDR3 consists of 17 residues. Trimming removed 2 bases at V and 3 bases at J, with 16 bases between. CDR1 KGHDR and CDR2 SFDVKD come from the germline V gene. The CDR3 bases are TGTGCCACCAGTGATTCACGCTTCGGGGGAGACTACAATGAGCAGTTCTTC. This codes for CATSDSRFGGDYNEQFF.

This chain links TRBV7-6 with TRBJ2-7; the D is unclear. CDR1 is SGHVS and CDR2 is FNYEAQ in the germline V gene. The ends were cut back, 7 bases at V and 6 bases at J, with 13 bases in the middle. The CDR3 length is 12 residues. CDR3 coding DNA: TGTGCCAGCACCCGACACCCCCCCGAGCAGTACTTC. This codes for CASTRHPPEQYF. Variable domain in full (rest from reference TRBV7-6 and TRBJ2-7): GAGVSQSPRYKVTKRGQDVALRCDPISGHVSLYWYRQALGQGPEFLTYFNYEAQQDKSGLPNDRFSAERPEGSISTLTIQRTEQRDSAMYRCASTRHPPEQYFGPGTRLTVT.

V is TRBV28 and J is TRBJ2-1; 11 nucleotides match TRBD2. Germline assignment: CDR1 MDHEN and CDR2 SYDVKM. The CDR3 totals 16 residues. V was clipped by 6 bases and J by 8 bases; unmatched bases: 12. CDR3 residues: CASSQRLAGRSDEQFF. CDR3 sequence (DNA): TGTGCCAGCAGCCAAAGACTAGCGGGACGTAGTGATGAGCAGTTCTTC.

This chain links TRBV9 with TRBJ2-6; D remains unclear. Trimming cost V 5 bases and J 2 bases, with 5 bases left between them. The CDR3 consists of 13 residues. Per germline, CDR1 SGDLS and CDR2 YYNGEE. CDR3 nucleotide sequence: TGTGCCAGCAGTTTAGCTGGGGCCAACGTCCTGACTTTC. Translated: CASSLAGANVLTF.

This chain joins TRBV27 and TRBJ1-2; a possible D gene is TRBD1 (5 bases). Germline-derived CDR1 and CDR2 are MNHEY and SMNVEV (reference sequence). Trimming removed 4 bases at V and 2 bases at J, with 11 bases between. The CDR3 runs 14 residues. The DNA for the CDR3 is TGTGCCAGCAGTTCCTGGGGGGTCAACTATGGCTACACCTTC. It encodes CASSSWGVNYGYTF.

The V call is TRBV6-5, the J call TRBJ1-5, with 7 bases matching TRBD1. Trimming cost V 0 bases and J 5 bases; bases outside gene matches: 1. CDR1 is MNHEY and CDR2 is SVGAGI in the germline V gene. CDR3 length: 14 residues. For the CDR3, the DNA is TGTGCCAGCAGTTACTCAGGGGGCCATCAGCCCCAGCATTTT. As protein: CASSYSGGHQPQHF.

This clone was picked up one time. This sequence joins TRBV28 and TRBJ1-2; tentatively, D is TRBD1 (5 bases). Germline CDR1 is MDHEN and CDR2 is SYDVKM. CDR3 length equals 14 residues. Trimming took off 2 bases at V and 7 bases at J, with 14 bases between the two ends. The CDR3 region is CASSLRTMGGGYTF. The DNA of the CDR3 is TGTGCCAGCAGTTTAAGGACAATGGGCGGTGGCTACACCTTC.

This chain joins TRBV14 and TRBJ2-5; D might be TRBD1 (6 bases). Between the trimmed V and J ends, which lost 4 bases and 1 base, there was a span of 10 bases. Germline V gene lookup returns CDR1 SGHDN and CDR2 FVKESK. This CDR3 spans 14 amino acids. The CDR3 protein is CASSLSRGQETQYF. The CDR3 region has the DNA TGTGCCAGCAGCCTCAGCAGGGGCCAAGAGACCCAGTACTTC.

The chain couples TRBV11-2 to TRBJ1-5; D possibly corresponds to TRBD1 (5 bases). The germline gives CDR1 SGHAT, CDR2 FQNNGV. The length of the CDR3 is 15 residues. V dropped 1 base and J dropped 7 bases, with 14 bases sitting between them. The CDR3 region is CASSLGRRGRQPQHF. CDR3 DNA sequence: TGTGCCAGCAGCTTAGGTAGGAGGGGAAGACAGCCCCAGCATTTT. Supplemented by reference TRBV11-2 and TRBJ1-5, the full variable domain reads EAGVAQSPRYKIIEKRQSVAFWCNPISGHATLYWYQQILGQGPKLLIQFQNNGVVDDSQLPKDRFSAERLKGVDSTLKIQPAKLEDSAVYLCASSLGRRGRQPQHFGDGTRLSIL.

This clone was seen a single time. This chain links TRBV27 with TRBJ2-7, with 8 bases that match TRBD2. CDR1 is MNHEY and CDR2 is SMNVEV in the germline V gene (reference sequence). The CDR3 contains 15 residues. V was pared by 5 bases and J by 4 bases, with 10 bases of the junction left unmatched. As DNA, the CDR3 is TGTGCCAGCAGTCCACGGGGGGGAATCCCATACGAGCAGTACGTC. As protein: CASSPRGGIPYEQYV.

V gene TRBV2 combines with J gene TRBJ2-1; D remains ambiguous. Germline V gives CDR1 SNHLY, CDR2 FYNNEI. Between the trimmed V and J ends, which lost 0 bases and 7 bases, there was a span of 7 bases. The CDR3 totals 13 residues. CDR3 in DNA: TGTGCCAGCAGTGAAGCGCGAATGAATGAGCAGTTCTTC. It codes for CASSEARMNEQFF.

CDR3 nucleotides: TGTGCCAGCAGGGGTGGACAGTCTCAGTTCTTC. Encoded protein: CASRGGQSQFF. This chain links TRBV6-5 with TRBJ2-1; TRBD1 might be the D (6 bases). Germline lookup yields CDR1 MNHEY and CDR2 SVGAGI. The CDR3 spans 11 residues. V lost 6 bases, J lost 13 bases, and 13 bases lay in between.